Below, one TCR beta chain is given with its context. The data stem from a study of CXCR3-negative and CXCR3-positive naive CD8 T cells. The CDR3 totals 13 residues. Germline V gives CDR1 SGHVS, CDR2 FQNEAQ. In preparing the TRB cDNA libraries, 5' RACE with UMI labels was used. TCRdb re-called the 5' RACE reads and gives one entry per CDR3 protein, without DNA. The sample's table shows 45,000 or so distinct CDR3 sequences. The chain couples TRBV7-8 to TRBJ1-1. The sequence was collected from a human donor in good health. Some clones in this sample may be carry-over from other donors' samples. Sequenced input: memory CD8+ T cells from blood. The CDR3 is CASSLAGGVAAFF.